These 26 T cell receptor beta chains share one sample of origin, sequenced in a study of CD8 T cells in ankylosing spondylitis. Points from the study as a whole: A motif of roughly 8 highly homologous TCR beta variants was seen as apparently characteristic of ankylosing spondylitis blood.

These receptors are not linked to any known antigen. TCRdb reprocessed the 5' RACE reads via MiXCR and lists one record per CDR3 protein. The sample shows about 840,000 distinct CDR3 sequences, roughly 12% of them seen only once. Sequencing used blood, either unsorted or a sorted T cell fraction (not recorded which). The receptors were sampled from a male donor with ankylosing spondylitis.

The V call is TRBV20-1, the J call TRBJ2-3; D uncertain. The CDR3 sequence is 15 residues long. Trimming took off 3 bases at V and 2 bases at J, with 15 bases between the two ends. From germline, CDR1 is DFQATT and CDR2 SNEGSKA (reference sequence). The CDR3 coding sequence is TGCAGTGCTAGTTCTCTGCGCAAGAACACAGATACGCAGTATTTT. Protein: CSASSLRKNTDTQYF.

The genes are TRBV18 and TRBJ1-1; 8 bases agree with TRBD1. CDR3 size: 16 residues. Germline CDR1 reads KGHSH; CDR2 reads LQKENI. V lost 2 bases to trimming and J lost 4 bases; unmatched junction nucleotides: 9. CDR3 coding DNA: TGTGCCAGCTCACCAATCACAGGGGGTTCAGCCACTGAAGCTTTCTTT. This translates into CASSPITGGSATEAFF.

The table lists this clonotype with a few counts. V and J are TRBV5-1 and TRBJ2-6; possibly TRBD1 for D (5 bases). The CDR3 extends over 16 amino acids. Between the trimmed V and J ends, which lost 0 bases and 7 bases, there was a span of 14 bases. CDR1 and CDR2 from the germline V gene are SGHRS and YFSETQ. The CDR3 here is CASSLGGLFAANVLTF. The CDR3 nucleotides read TGCGCCAGCAGCTTGGGGGGCCTTTTCGCAGCCAACGTCCTGACTTTC. The whole variable domain, filled in from reference TRBV5-1 and TRBJ2-6, reads KAGVTQTPRYLIKTRGQQVTLSCSPISGHRSVSWYQQTPGQGLQFLFEYFSETQRNKGNFPGRFSGRQFSNSRSEMNVSTLELGDSALYLCASSLGGLFAANVLTFGAGSRLTVL.

In its sample, this clonotype was seen many times. The J gene is TRBJ1-4, the V gene TRBV20-1, with 9 bases fitting TRBD1. Germline values: CDR1 DFQATT, CDR2 SNEGSKA (reference sequence). This CDR3 contains 13 residues. The V gene end was trimmed by 5 bases and the J gene end by 8 bases; junction bases not matched to a gene: 6. CDR3 nucleotide sequence: TGCAGTGCTTACGACAGGGGGGTGGAAAAACTGTTTTTT. Translated, it gives CSAYDRGVEKLFF.

The chain employs TRBV7-9 and TRBJ2-7, with 7 bases aligning to TRBD1. V lost 4 bases and J lost 2; bases outside the gene matches: 8. The germline V gene encodes CDR1 SEHNR and CDR2 FQNEAQ (reference sequence). The CDR3 is 15 amino acids. CDR3 nucleotide sequence: TGTGCCAGCAGCTCGTGGGACAGTCGAACCTACGAGCAGTACTTC. Translating gives CASSSWDSRTYEQYF. Full variable domain (remainder filled in from reference TRBV7-9 and TRBJ2-7): DTGVSQNPRHKITKRGQNVTFRCDPISEHNRLYWYRQTLGQGPEFLTYFQNEAQLEKSRLLSDRFSAERPKGSFSTLEIQRTEQGDSAMYLCASSSWDSRTYEQYFGPGTRLTVT.

This clonotype was found many times. This sequence joins TRBV7-9 and TRBJ2-3, with D possibly TRBD2 on 6 matching bases. Per germline, CDR1 SEHNR and CDR2 FQNEAQ (reference sequence). V gave up 4 bases and J gave up 2 bases, with 13 bases separating them. This CDR3 is 15 amino acids long. The CDR3: CASSSGLPYTDTQYF. CDR3 nucleotide sequence: TGTGCCAGCAGCTCGGGACTTCCTTACACAGATACGCAGTATTTT. Filled out from reference TRBV7-9 and TRBJ2-3, the complete variable domain reads DTGVSQNPRHKITKRGQNVTFRCDPISEHNRLYWYRQTLGQGPEFLTYFQNEAQLEKSRLLSDRFSAERPKGSFSTLEIQRTEQGDSAMYLCASSSGLPYTDTQYFGPGTRLTVL.

V is TRBV12-3 or TRBV12-4 and J is TRBJ2-1; 7 bases are shared with TRBD2. With 5 bases clipped from V and 4 bases from J, the junction kept 11 bases outside the gene matches. CDR3 size: 16 residues. The CDR3 DNA follows: TGTGCCAGCAGTCCTCCGTGGCCAGCGGGGTACAATGAGCAGTTCTTC. This gives the protein CASSPPWPAGYNEQFF.

This clonotype has a handful of counts. V gene TRBV7-2 combines with J gene TRBJ2-5, with 7 bases aligning to TRBD1. Looked up from germline, CDR1 is SGHTA and CDR2 is FQGNSA. J gave up 5 bases and V 5 bases, and 14 bases lay outside the gene matches. There are 16 residues in the CDR3. The CDR3 loop reads CASSPERQGVGETQYF. CDR3 coding DNA: TGTGCCAGCAGCCCAGAACGACAGGGCGTAGGGGAGACCCAGTACTTC.

The rearrangement joins TRBV20-1 to TRBJ2-7; 9 nucleotides agree with TRBD1. V lost 3 bases to trimming and J lost 1 base; unmatched junction nucleotides: 7. CDR3 length: 15 amino acids. Germline CDR1 DFQATT, CDR2 SNEGSKA (reference sequence). CDR3 residues: CSARIPDRGSYEQYF. The CDR3 region has the DNA TGCAGTGCTAGGATTCCGGACAGGGGATCCTACGAGCAGTACTTC.

This chain connects TRBV7-2 to TRBJ2-5, with D perhaps TRBD1 or TRBD2 (5 bases each). In germline, CDR1 is SGHTA, CDR2 FQGNSA. This CDR3 has 14 amino acids. Trimming took off 4 bases at V and 4 bases at J, with 13 bases between the two ends. The CDR3 region is CASSSQGSGETQYF. The CDR3 region has the DNA TGTGCCAGCAGCTCCCAGGGAAGCGGAGAGACCCAGTACTTC.

The CDR3 sequence: CASSLEGGWTTGELFF. In DNA form, the CDR3 reads TGTGCCAGCAGCTTGGAAGGGGGGTGGACCACCGGGGAGCTGTTTTTT. The chain couples TRBV11-1 to TRBJ2-2; the D call may be TRBD1 or TRBD2 (6 bases each). The CDR3 consists of 16 residues. V was pared by 3 bases and J by 4 bases, with 15 bases between. Germline CDR1 and CDR2: SGHAT and FQDESV (reference sequence).

The chain joins TRBV5-4 to TRBJ2-6; D call uncertain. This CDR3 spans 13 amino acids. Germline-derived CDR1 and CDR2 are SGHNT and YYREEE (reference sequence). Trimming left V 6 bases short and J 0 bases short, with 4 bases between. The CDR3 here is CASIGSGANVLTF. For the CDR3, the DNA is TGTGCCAGCATAGGCTCTGGGGCCAACGTCCTGACTTTC.

V is TRBV7-8 and J is TRBJ1-1, with D uncertain. V shed 0 bases and J shed 10 bases, with 12 bases lying between them. The CDR3 has 13 residues. Germline loops: CDR1 SGHVS, CDR2 FQNEAQ. In DNA form, the CDR3 reads TGTGCCAGCAGCTTAGCCTACAAGAAAGTAGCTTTCTTT. This sequence encodes CASSLAYKKVAFF.

This clonotype has only a few counts. V and J are TRBV20-1 and TRBJ1-1; D not certain. The V gene lost 7 bases and the J gene lost 7 bases, with 16 bases spanning the gap. The CDR3 extends over 12 amino acids. CDR1 is DFQATT, CDR2 SNEGSKA, per germline (reference sequence). CDR3 in DNA: TGCAGTGGAGGAAGAGGATTAGGTGAAGCTTTCTTT. This encodes CSGGRGLGEAFF.

In DNA form, the CDR3 reads TGTGCCAGCAGCCTCTCGGCGGTCCCGACCTACAATGAGCAGTTCTTC. Its protein product is CASSLSAVPTYNEQFF. The chain joins TRBV5-5 to TRBJ2-1; D gene ambiguous. Germline V CDR1 and CDR2: SGHKS, YYEKEE (reference sequence). This CDR3 comprises 16 residues. V was cut by 4 bases and J by 2 bases, with 16 bases left in between.

This clonotype occurred a few times. The V gene is TRBV3-1, the J gene TRBJ2-1; D unresolved. The CDR3 consists of 12 residues. The germline gives CDR1 LGHDT, CDR2 YNNKEL (reference sequence). Trimming pared 5 bases from V and 15 bases from J, leaving 17 bases between. DNA for the CDR3: TGTGCCAGCAGCACCCCGGCGGCCCCTCCGTTCTTC. This sequence encodes CASSTPAAPPFF.

V gene TRBV6-5 combines with J gene TRBJ2-7, with D perhaps TRBD2 (5 bases). Germline V gene sequence: CDR1 MNHEY, CDR2 SVGAGI. Trimming took 0 bases from V and 0 from J, leaving 9 bases between them. The CDR3 contains 15 residues. CDR3 sequence: CASSYSRGHSYEQYF. Written as DNA, the CDR3 is TGTGCCAGCAGTTACTCTCGCGGGCACTCCTACGAGCAGTACTTC.

A few counts support this clonotype. The chain uses TRBV20-1 and TRBJ1-5; D uncertain. In germline, CDR1 is DFQATT, CDR2 SNEGSKA (reference sequence). This CDR3 spans 13 amino acids. The V end lost 5 bases, the J end lost 9 bases, and 17 bases lay between the germline ends. CDR3 sequence reads: CSAPSERAGPQHF. The CDR3 DNA sequence: TGCAGTGCTCCGTCGGAGAGAGCCGGGCCCCAGCATTTT.

The V gene is TRBV18, the J gene TRBJ2-7; 8 bases agree with TRBD1. Germline CDR1 is KGHSH and CDR2 is LQKENI. The CDR3 loop spans 16 amino acids. Germline trimming cut 3 bases from V and 0 bases from J; bases unmatched to any gene: 7. The CDR3 coding sequence is TGTGCCAGCTCACCCAGTCTGGACAGGGCCTCCTACGAGCAGTACTTC. Translating it yields CASSPSLDRASYEQYF. Filled out from reference TRBV18 and TRBJ2-7, the complete variable domain reads NAGVMQNPRHLVRRRGQEARLRCSPMKGHSHVYWYRQLPEEGLKFMVYLQKENIIDESGMPKERFSAEFPKEGPSILRIQQVVRGDSAAYFCASSPSLDRASYEQYFGPGTRLTVT.

The genes are TRBV7-9 and TRBJ1-1; the match to TRBD1 covers 7 bases. CDR1 and CDR2 from the germline V gene are SEHNR and FQNEAQ (reference sequence). The CDR3 has 14 amino acids. With V trimmed by 7 bases and J by 0 bases, 5 bases remained unmatched. The CDR3: CASTSQGLNTEAFF. CDR3 nucleotides: TGTGCCAGCACATCACAGGGGTTGAACACTGAAGCTTTCTTT.

V gene TRBV12-3 or TRBV12-4 combines with J gene TRBJ1-1; 8 bases align to TRBD1. The CDR3 extends over 16 amino acids. The ends lost 4 bases at V and 0 bases at J; junction bases unmatched: 7. The CDR3 loop reads CASSSRDRRMNTEAFF. Here the CDR3 DNA reads TGTGCCAGCAGTTCCCGGGACAGGCGGATGAACACTGAAGCTTTCTTT.

A few counts support this clonotype. The rearrangement links TRBV3-1 to TRBJ2-1; 7 bases align to TRBD1. Germline V gene data show CDR1 as LGHDT and CDR2 as YNNKEL (reference sequence). This CDR3 has 15 residues. Trimming removed 2 bases from V and 3 bases from J; junction bases left unmatched: 4. CDR3 region: CASSQSRDSYNEQFF. The CDR3 DNA reads TGTGCCAGCAGCCAATCCCGGGACAGCTACAATGAGCAGTTCTTC.

This clonotype was observed a few times. The V and J genes are TRBV6-4 and TRBJ2-1; 11 bases are a match to TRBD2. J lost 6 bases, V lost 6 bases, and 7 bases had no gene match. The CDR3 loop spans 15 amino acids. Germline V gives CDR1 MRHNA, CDR2 SNTAGT. In DNA, the CDR3 is TGTGCCAGCAGCGTGCTAGCGGGAGGAATCAATGAGCAGTTCTTC. Protein sequence: CASSVLAGGINEQFF.

This clonotype was observed a few times. This chain connects TRBV6-1 to TRBJ1-5; D call uncertain. CDR1 and CDR2 from the germline V gene are MNHNS and SASEGT. Trimming cost V 6 bases and J 4 bases, with 16 bases left between them. The CDR3 is 15 amino acids. CDR3 residues: CASSRTRGENQPQHF. CDR3 bases: TGTGCCAGCAGCCGAACTCGTGGTGAGAATCAGCCCCAGCATTTT.

This rearrangement joins TRBV4-1 to TRBJ1-2, with D possibly TRBD1 on 6 matching bases. The length of the CDR3 is 13 residues. CDR1 is MGHRA, CDR2 YSYEKL, per germline. The V end was cut by 4 bases, the J end by 5 bases, with 11 bases between. The CDR3 loop reads CASSLDRLYGYTF. Here the CDR3 DNA reads TGCGCCAGCAGCCTTGACAGGCTATATGGCTACACCTTC.

The gene calls are TRBV5-5 and TRBJ1-2; no reliable D call. There are 13 residues in the CDR3. Trimming removed 4 bases from V and 7 bases from J, with 14 bases in between. Germline assignment: CDR1 SGHKS and CDR2 YYEKEE (reference sequence). The CDR3 protein is CASSEIPSSGYTF. In DNA form, the CDR3 reads TGTGCCAGCAGCGAGATTCCCAGTTCTGGCTACACCTTC.